The rows below give T cell receptor beta chains drawn from one sample of a study of blood T cells in healthy people across ages. Using its own MiXCR run on the 5' RACE reads, TCRdb lists one record per CDR3 protein. There are around 1,800,000 distinct CDR3 sequences in the sample; 39% occur only once, and 23% lies in the top ten. The sample was blood. The receptors come from a human donor in good health. CDR3s include the opening cysteine and the closing phenylalanine or tryptophan. The D gene is left open where the match is weak. The size entry is marked missing in some rows and otherwise reads once, few, many or a size class.

CASSQDWAGQNNEKLFF TGTGCCAGCAGCCAAGATTGGGCAGGGCAAAATAATGAAAAACTGTTTTTT - TRBJ1-4 TRBV3-1 -
CASCSSGGYLGANVLTF TGTGCCAGCTGTTCTAGCGGGGGGTACCTGGGCGCCAACGTCCTGACTTTC - TRBJ2-6 TRBV12-3/TRBV12-4 TRBD2
CASSQEDRQETQYF TGCGCCAGCAGCCAAGAGGACCGACAAGAGACCCAGTACTTC - TRBJ2-5 TRBV4-3 -
CASSPRATGLETQYF TGTGCCAGCAGCCCACGAGCGACAGGGTTGGAGACCCAGTACTTC - TRBJ2-5 TRBV7-6 TRBD1
CASGSGGLYNEQFF TGTGCCAGCGGGAGCGGGGGACTCTACAATGAGCAGTTCTTC - TRBJ2-1 TRBV6-2/TRBV6-3 TRBD2
CATNRDPVDRGRAYEQYF TGTGCCACCAACAGAGATCCCGTCGACAGGGGGAGGGCCTACGAGCAGTACTTC - TRBJ2-7 TRBV15 TRBD1
CASSSFTSGASTDTQYF TGTGCCAGCAGCTCATTTACTAGCGGGGCTAGCACAGATACGCAGTATTTT - TRBJ2-3 TRBV13 TRBD2
CGARGNLEAFF TGCGGTGCCAGGGGGAACCTTGAAGCTTTCTTT - TRBJ1-1 TRBV20-1 TRBD1
CASSLGQALLSEDEQYF TGCGCCAGCAGCTTGGGCCAGGCCTTATTGTCGGAGGACGAGCAGTACTTC many TRBJ2-7 TRBV5-1 -
CASSESWGDEQYF TGTGCCAGCAGTGAATCTTGGGGGGACGAGCAGTACTTC - TRBJ2-7 TRBV25-1 -
CAISEGQPTNEKLFF TGTGCCATCAGCGAGGGACAGCCAACTAATGAAAAACTGTTTTTT - TRBJ1-4 TRBV10-3 TRBD1
CASSQEGQGYSGANVLTF TGCGCCAGCAGCCAAGAAGGACAGGGCTACTCTGGGGCCAACGTCCTGACTTTC many TRBJ2-6 TRBV4-1 TRBD1
CASSPAVIGWREQFF TGTGCCAGCTCACCAGCGGTGATAGGCTGGCGTGAGCAGTTCTTC many TRBJ2-1 TRBV18 -
CASSPSTGRETQYF TGTGCCAGCAGTCCTTCTACAGGGAGAGAGACCCAGTACTTC few TRBJ2-5 TRBV12-3/TRBV12-4 -
CASSHLTSQAYEQYF TGTGCCAGCAGTCACCTGACGAGTCAGGCGTACGAGCAGTACTTC - TRBJ2-7 TRBV6-2/TRBV6-3 -
CASSETGTRGYTIYF TGTGCCAGCAGTGAAACCGGGACAAGAGGCTACACCATATATTTT - TRBJ1-3 TRBV6-1 -
CSARARGTSGVNEQFF TGCAGTGCTAGAGCGAGGGGGACTAGCGGGGTTAATGAGCAGTTCTTC - TRBJ2-1 TRBV20-1 TRBD2